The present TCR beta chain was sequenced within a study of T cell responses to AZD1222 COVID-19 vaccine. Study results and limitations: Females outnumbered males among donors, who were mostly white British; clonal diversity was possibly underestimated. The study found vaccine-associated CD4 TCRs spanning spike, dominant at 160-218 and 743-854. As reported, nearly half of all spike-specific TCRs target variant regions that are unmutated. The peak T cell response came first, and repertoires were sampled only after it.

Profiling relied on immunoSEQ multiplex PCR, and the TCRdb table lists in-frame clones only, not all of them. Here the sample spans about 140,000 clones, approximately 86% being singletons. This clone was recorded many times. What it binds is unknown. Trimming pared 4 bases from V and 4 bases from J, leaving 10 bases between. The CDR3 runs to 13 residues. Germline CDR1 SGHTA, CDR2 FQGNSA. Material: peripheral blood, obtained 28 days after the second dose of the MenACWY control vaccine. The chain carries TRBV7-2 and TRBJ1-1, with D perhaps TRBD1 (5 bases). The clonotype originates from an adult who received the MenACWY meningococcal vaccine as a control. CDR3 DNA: TGTGCCAGCAGCTCCCAGGGAAGCACTGAAGCTTTCTTT. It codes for CASSSQGSTEAFF.